Listed here is a single T cell receptor beta chain. Its target is not known. From germline, CDR1 is SGHRS and CDR2 YFSETQ. The CDR3 runs 16 residues. V lost 0 bases to trimming and J lost 4 bases, with 16 bases between them. This sample was taken from a study of T cells in localized non-small cell lung cancer. Study-wide results and limits: Sequencing was restricted to one tumor region; therefore, heterogeneity remains possible. There was higher T cell clonality in uninvolved adjacent lung than in tumor, and it was highest there. Adjacent lung exhibited a median of about 57 among the 100 most abundant tumor clones. A raised T cell density in blood coincided with lengthier overall survival.

Profiling relied on immunoSEQ multiplex PCR, and the TCRdb table lists in-frame clones only, not all of them. The sample yields tens of thousands of clones, around 86% seen once. The TCR comes from an older female donor with stage II squamous cell lung carcinoma. The sample here was peripheral blood, taken before any cancer treatment. The rearrangement joins TRBV5-1 to TRBJ1-1; D is ambiguous. Here the CDR3 DNA reads TGCGCCAGCAGCTTGGCTACTGGCCAAGTAAGCACTGAAGCTTTCTTT. It is translated as CASSLATGQVSTEAFF.